Listed below are T cell receptor beta chains from one sample, sequenced in a study of immune evolution from preneoplasia to lung adenocarcinoma. Data came from immunoSEQ multiplex PCR; TCRdb stores just in-frame clones and leaves some out. The data show some 8,000 clones, over 60% seen once. Material: FFPE lung adenocarcinoma in situ tissue. These receptors all come from a donor at least 70 years old with lung adenocarcinoma. Some clones in this sample may be carry-over from other donors' samples. Each CDR3 is given with its conserved first and last residue. Each record gives: clone size, J gene, D gene, V gene, CDR3 protein, CDR3 DNA. The D gene is left open where the match is weak. Clone size is not always given. Where it is, it says once, few, many or a class for expanded clones.

size: NA
J: TRBJ1-1
D: NA
V: TRBV7-3
CDR3: CASTLQIGDTEAFF
DNA: TGTGCCAGCACCTTACAGATAGGGGACACTGAAGCTTTCTTT

size: NA
J: TRBJ1-1
D: NA
V: TRBV5-5
CDR3: CASIPFGGTIMNTEAFF
DNA: TGTGCCAGCATCCCCTTTGGAGGGACTATCATGAACACTGAAGCTTTCTTT

size: few
J: TRBJ2-2
D: NA
V: TRBV9
CDR3: CASSVGLGLGSGELFF
DNA: TGTGCCAGCAGCGTAGGCTTGGGCCTGGGCTCCGGGGAGCTGTTTTTT

size: few
J: TRBJ1-2
D: NA
V: TRBV29-1
CDR3: CSVEGSGGGYTF
DNA: TGCAGCGTTGAGGGGTCGGGGGGCGGCTACACCTTC

size: NA
J: TRBJ1-2
D: TRBD1
V: TRBV18
CDR3: CASSKFQGANGYTF
DNA: TGTGCCAGCAGCAAATTCCAGGGGGCGAATGGCTACACCTTC

size: NA
J: TRBJ2-3
D: TRBD2
V: TRBV13
CDR3: CASSLGPASGEETDTQYF
DNA: TGTGCCAGCAGCTTAGGCCCGGCTAGCGGGGAGGAAACAGATACGCAGTATTTT

size: NA
J: TRBJ2-3
D: NA
V: TRBV2
CDR3: CASSVGDGDTQYF
DNA: TGTGCCAGCAGTGTGGGGGACGGAGATACGCAGTATTTT

size: NA
J: TRBJ2-1
D: TRBD1
V: TRBV7-9
CDR3: CSIRDRDNEQFF
DNA: TGTTCGATCAGGGACAGGGACAATGAGCAGTTCTTC

size: once
J: TRBJ2-3
D: NA
V: TRBV5-1
CDR3: CASSLVSDTQYF
DNA: TGCGCCAGCAGCTTAGTTTCCGATACGCAGTATTTT

size: NA
J: TRBJ2-1
D: TRBD2
V: TRBV5-1
CDR3: CASSLTLAGGNNEQFF
DNA: TGCGCCAGCAGCTTGACCCTAGCGGGGGGGAACAATGAGCAGTTCTTC

size: NA
J: TRBJ1-2
D: NA
V: TRBV30
CDR3: CAWSVAGAGVTYGYTF
DNA: TGTGCCTGGAGTGTGGCTGGGGCAGGGGTCACCTATGGCTACACCTTC

size: NA
J: TRBJ1-1
D: NA
V: TRBV28
CDR3: CASSSREAFF
DNA: TGTGCCAGCAGTTCCAGGGAAGCTTTCTTT

size: NA
J: TRBJ2-5
D: NA
V: TRBV29-1
CDR3: CSVNGLSGETQYF
DNA: TGCAGCGTTAACGGACTGTCAGGGGAGACCCAGTACTTC

size: NA
J: TRBJ2-2
D: NA
V: TRBV15
CDR3: CATGRGTDAGELFF
DNA: TGTGCCACCGGACGGGGCACAGATGCCGGGGAGCTGTTTTTT

size: NA
J: TRBJ1-6
D: NA
V: TRBV6-6
CDR3: CASSEGPLHF
DNA: TGTGCCAGCAGCGAGGGACCCCTCCACTTT

size: NA
J: TRBJ1-5
D: NA
V: TRBV10-3
CDR3: CAISPRENQPQHF
DNA: TGTGCCATCAGTCCCAGGGAGAATCAGCCCCAGCATTTT

size: NA
J: TRBJ2-4
D: NA
V: TRBV19
CDR3: CASSILQAAKNIQYF
DNA: TGTGCCAGTAGTATACTCCAGGCGGCCAAAAACATTCAGTACTTC

size: NA
J: TRBJ2-1
D: NA
V: TRBV5-1
CDR3: CASSSWGEQFF
DNA: TGCGCCAGCAGCTCGTGGGGTGAGCAGTTCTTC

size: NA
J: TRBJ2-7
D: TRBD1
V: TRBV6-5
CDR3: CASSFTGTAYEQYF
DNA: TGTGCCAGCAGTTTTACCGGGACAGCCTACGAGCAGTACTTC

size: NA
J: TRBJ1-1
D: TRBD1
V: TRBV6-5
CDR3: CASSHEGTGGTEAFF
DNA: TGTGCCAGCAGCCACGAGGGGACAGGGGGCACTGAAGCTTTCTTT